Described below is a single T cell receptor beta chain sequence and its context. Antigen: not known. The sample belongs to a study of identical twins. Overall study findings and caveats: Conclusions leaned on cross-sectional statistical analysis and did not track the same donors over time. Where out-of-frame alpha sequences were twin-shared, they showed excess low generation probability.

The V gene's germline CDR1 is DFQATT and CDR2 SNEGSKA (reference sequence). CDR3 size: 11 residues. The ends were cut back, 0 bases at V and 8 bases at J, with 5 bases in the middle. Template switching supplied a universal primer site; unique molecular identifiers were carried on the cDNA. TCRdb redid the calling of the 5' RACE reads with MiXCR, one entry per CDR3 protein. The sample yields 200,000 to 250,000 distinct CDR3 sequences, roughly 13% seen once. The sequenced sample consisted of memory (CD45RO+) T cells sorted from blood. V gene TRBV20-1 combines with J gene TRBJ2-1; D not resolved. The sequence came from a woman in her late teens or twenties in good health. In nucleotides, the CDR3 is TGCAGTGCTAGAGATTGGGATGAGCAGTTCTTC. It encodes CSARDWDEQFF.